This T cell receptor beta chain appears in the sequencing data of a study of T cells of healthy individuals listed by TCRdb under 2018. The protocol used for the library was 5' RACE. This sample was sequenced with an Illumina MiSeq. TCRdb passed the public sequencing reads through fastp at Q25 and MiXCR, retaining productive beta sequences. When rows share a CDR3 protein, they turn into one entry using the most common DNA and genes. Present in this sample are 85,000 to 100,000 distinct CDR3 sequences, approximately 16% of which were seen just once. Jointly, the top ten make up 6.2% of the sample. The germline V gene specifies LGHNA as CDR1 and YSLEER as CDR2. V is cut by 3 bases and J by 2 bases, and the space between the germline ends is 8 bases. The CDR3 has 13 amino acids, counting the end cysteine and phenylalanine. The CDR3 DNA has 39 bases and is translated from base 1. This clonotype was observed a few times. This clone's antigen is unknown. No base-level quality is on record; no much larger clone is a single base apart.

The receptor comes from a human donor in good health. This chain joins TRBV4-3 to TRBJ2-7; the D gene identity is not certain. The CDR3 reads CASSHSMTYEQYF. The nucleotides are TGCGCCAGCAGCCACTCCATGACCTACGAGCAGTACTTC.